The present entry profiles one T cell receptor (beta chain) with its context. Time point of the sample: newly diagnosed GD, antithyroid drugs for less than 3 months. The TCR library was made from RNA that had been extracted from PBMCs in TRIzol. The data belong to a study of regulatory T cells in long-lasting Graves disease. Germline values: CDR1 MNHNS, CDR2 SASEGT. V dropped 5 bases and J dropped 13 bases, with 17 bases sitting between them. This CDR3 region has 12 residues. Researchers made TCR beta libraries by using iRepertoire HTBI primers and running Arm-PCR on CDR3 regions. A single record per CDR3 protein comes from TCRdb applying MiXCR to the multiplex PCR reads. The repertoire holds 400,000 to 650,000 distinct CDR3 sequences, approximately 16% seen once, with roughly 25% in the top ten. The same sample was also used in a study of T cells in Graves' hyperthyroidism and ophthalmopathy.

The sample in question was peripheral blood mononuclear cells (PBMCs), obtained at new diagnosis, from a patient treated with antithyroid drugs. This chain links TRBV6-1 with TRBJ1-2; a possible D gene is TRBD1 (5 bases). The receptor comes from a woman aged 35-60 years with Graves disease. The DNA of the CDR3 is TGTGCCAGCAGTCCCGGGGCATATTTGAGCACCTTC. Translating gives CASSPGAYLSTF.